Shown below are 5 T cell receptor beta chains from a single sample sequenced in a study of control samples from healthy donors and cancer patients. This table comes from immunoSEQ multiplex PCR, and its TCRdb copy is limited to in-frame clones, with some not included. Here the sample spans more than 100,000 clones, 80% to 95% being singletons. The sequencing sample was made of blood. The source of these receptors is a man aged 18 to 29 in good health.

This rearrangement joins TRBV19 to TRBJ1-6, with TRBD1 as a possible D gene (6 bases). This CDR3 has 14 amino acids. Between the trimmed V and J ends, which lost 3 bases and 9 bases, there was a span of 12 bases. Germline lookup yields CDR1 LNHDA and CDR2 SQIVND (reference sequence). The CDR3 coding sequence is TGTGCCAGTAGTATGGCGCAGGGGCGTTCACCCCTCCACTTT. The encoded protein is CASSMAQGRSPLHF.

The chain is built from TRBV7-2 and TRBJ2-1; 11 nucleotides align to TRBD2. V lost 5 bases and J lost 5; bases outside the gene matches: 5. The CDR3 sequence is 15 residues long. CDR1 is SGHTA, CDR2 FQGNSA, per germline. The DNA of the CDR3 is TGTGCCAGCAGCGTCACTAGCGGGAGCCACAATGAGCAGTTCTTC. Protein sequence: CASSVTSGSHNEQFF.

The gene calls are TRBV3-1 (or the pseudogene TRBV3-2) and TRBJ2-4; 7 bases line up with TRBD2. The germline V gene encodes CDR1 LGHDT and CDR2 YNNKEL (reference sequence). This CDR3 contains 17 residues. With 3 bases clipped from V and 1 base from J, the junction kept 9 bases outside the gene matches. The DNA of the CDR3 is TGTGCCAGCAGCCACGGGACGGGAGGTGCGGCCAAAAACATTCAGTACTTC. This encodes CASSHGTGGAAKNIQYF.

The V gene is TRBV4-1, the J gene TRBJ2-5; D is possibly TRBD2 (5 bases). Germline V gene lookup returns CDR1 MGHRA and CDR2 YSYEKL. The CDR3 sequence is 14 residues long. Deletions cut 2 bases from V and 5 bases from J, with 12 bases between. In DNA form, the CDR3 reads TGCGCCAGCAGCCAACGCTTGGGCGGGGAGACCCAGTACTTC. It specifies CASSQRLGGETQYF.

The gene calls are TRBV5-6 and TRBJ2-6; no reliable D call. Looked up from germline, CDR1 is SGHDT and CDR2 is YYEEEE. V lost 0 bases and J 0 bases, leaving 7 bases between the germline ends. CDR3 length equals 16 residues. The CDR3: CASSLVVTSGANVLTF. The CDR3, as DNA: TGTGCCAGCAGCTTGGTAGTGACCTCTGGGGCCAACGTCCTGACTTTC. Based on the CDR3 plus reference TRBV5-6 and TRBJ2-6, the full variable domain is DAGVTQSPTHLIKTRGQQVTLRCSPKSGHDTVSWYQQALGQGPQFIFQYYEEEERQRGNFPDRFSGHQFPNYSSELNVNALLLGDSALYLCASSLVVTSGANVLTFGAGSRLTVL.